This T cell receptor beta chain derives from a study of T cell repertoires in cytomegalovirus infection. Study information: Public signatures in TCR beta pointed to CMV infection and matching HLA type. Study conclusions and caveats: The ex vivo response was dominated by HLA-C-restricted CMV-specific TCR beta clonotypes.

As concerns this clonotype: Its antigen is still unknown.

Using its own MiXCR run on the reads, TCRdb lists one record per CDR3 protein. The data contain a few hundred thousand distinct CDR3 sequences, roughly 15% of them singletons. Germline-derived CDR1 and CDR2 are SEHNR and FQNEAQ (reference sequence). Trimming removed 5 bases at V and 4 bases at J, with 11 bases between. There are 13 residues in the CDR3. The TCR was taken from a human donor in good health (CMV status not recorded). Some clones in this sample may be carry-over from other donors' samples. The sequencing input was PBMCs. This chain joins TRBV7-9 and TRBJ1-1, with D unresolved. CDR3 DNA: TGTGCCAGCAGCCCCCAGTCGGTCACTGAAGCTTTCTTT. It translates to CASSPQSVTEAFF.